These T cell receptor beta chains were read from a single sample in a study of blood T cell repertoires in COVID-19. Sequencing was performed with immunoSEQ multiplex PCR; in TCRdb, only in-frame clones are kept and a portion is missing. This table has fewer than 350,000 clones, 86% appearing once. Sample: peripheral blood. These receptors were obtained from a woman in her twenties or thirties with COVID-19, enrolled during active disease. The CDR3 runs from the conserved cysteine through the conserved F or W. A D gene is named only where the DNA matches it firmly. Not all rows give a size; the values are once, few, many and, for expanded clones, a class.

TGTGCCAGCAGTGAAGATCGGGGTTGGGATTCACCCCTCCACTTT CASSEDRGWDSPLHF - - TRBJ1-6 TRBV6-1
TGTGCCTGGAGTGTACAAGTCGGGGAGACCCAGTACTTC CAWSVQVGETQYF - - TRBJ2-5 TRBV30
TGTGCCAGCAGTGACGTTCTCCGGGACAGAAACACTGAAGCTTTCTTT CASSDVLRDRNTEAFF few TRBD1 TRBJ1-1 TRBV6-4
TGTGCCAGCAGTTGGGCAGACGAGCAGTACTTC CASSWADEQYF - - TRBJ2-7 TRBV6-5
TGTGCCAGCAGCGAATTATTGTCATCAGGGTTTAGTCAAGGCTACACCTTC CASSELLSSGFSQGYTF once - TRBJ1-2 TRBV5-6
TGTGCCAGCAGTCCTACTAGCGGGGGGCCTCATGAGCAGTTCTTC CASSPTSGGPHEQFF - TRBD2 TRBJ2-1 TRBV7-6
TGTGCCAGCAGCTTGGCCGGGGACACCGGGGAGCTGTTTTTT CASSLAGDTGELFF - - TRBJ2-2 TRBV5-6
TGCGCCAGCAGCTTGGAACCGCGAATCCAAACCTACGAGCAGTACTTC CASSLEPRIQTYEQYF - - TRBJ2-7 TRBV5-1
TGTGCCAGCTCACCCCGGGACACCTTCTACAATGAGCAGTTCTTC CASSPRDTFYNEQFF - - TRBJ2-1 TRBV18
TGTGCCAGCAGCCAGACAGGGTCCCAAGAGACCCAGTACTTC CASSQTGSQETQYF - TRBD1 TRBJ2-5 TRBV3-1/TRBV3-2
TGTGCCAGCAGTCCCGAATCGGGTTTCAATCAGCCCCAGCATTTT CASSPESGFNQPQHF once - TRBJ1-5 TRBV6-5
TGTGCCAGCAGTGAAGGACTGAGGGCACCGTACGAGCAGTACTTC CASSEGLRAPYEQYF - - TRBJ2-7 TRBV6-1
TGTGCCAGCTCACCGATAAATCCACAGGGACGGACTAACACTGAAGCTTTCTTT CASSPINPQGRTNTEAFF - - TRBJ1-1 TRBV18
TGTGCCAGCAGCTTAGGACGCCAGGGGGGTCGGAACAATGAGCAGTTCTTC CASSLGRQGGRNNEQFF - - TRBJ2-1 TRBV7-8
TGTGCCAGCGCCAGGGGGTCCCGTTACGAGCAGTACTTC CASARGSRYEQYF few TRBD1 TRBJ2-7 TRBV2
TGTGCCAGCAGCCGCACTACGGGGGAGGGGGAGCAGTTCTTC CASSRTTGEGEQFF - TRBD2 TRBJ2-1 TRBV11-3
TGTGCCAGCAGTTATCCGACTGGCGGGGGCTACACCTTC CASSYPTGGGYTF - - TRBJ1-2 TRBV6-5
TGTGCCAGCAGCTCGAACAGGGGGTTTGGCTACACCTTC CASSSNRGFGYTF - TRBD1 TRBJ1-2 TRBV7-9
TGTGCCAGCAGCGTTGGACAGGGAGGTAGCGCCGGGGAGCTGTTTTTT CASSVGQGGSAGELFF - TRBD1 TRBJ2-2 TRBV9
TGCGCCAGCAGCTTGACTAGCGGGGGTGCAGGGGACACCGGGGAGCTGTTTTTT CASSLTSGGAGDTGELFF - TRBD2 TRBJ2-2 TRBV5-1
TGTGCCAGCAGCTTAGTAGCTAGCGGGGGCGCTCACAATGAGCAGTTCTTC CASSLVASGGAHNEQFF - TRBD2 TRBJ2-1 TRBV13
TGTGCCAGCAGCTTGCTGACAGGGAGCGGCACTGAAGCTTTCTTT CASSLLTGSGTEAFF - TRBD1 TRBJ1-1 TRBV11-2
TGTGCCAGCGGGGCAGGGGGCGTTTACGAGCAGTACTTC CASGAGGVYEQYF - TRBD1 TRBJ2-7 TRBV6-5
TGTGCCAGCAGTGAAGGGACAGGGGAGCAGCCCCAGCATTTT CASSEGTGEQPQHF - TRBD1 TRBJ1-5 TRBV2
TGTGCCAGCAGTACAGGGGCGGGGAGCTATGGCTACACCTTC CASSTGAGSYGYTF - TRBD1 TRBJ1-2 TRBV6-4